This T cell receptor beta chain comes out of a study of cytomegalovirus exposure and HLA in healthy donors. V shed 1 base, J shed 7 bases, and the junction held 7 bases outside the gene matches. This CDR3 contains 14 residues. Germline loops: CDR1 SEHNR, CDR2 FQNEAQ (reference sequence). A word on this clone: Its antigen is unknown.

PCR amplification relied on 60 Vbeta primers (plus 13 Jbeta primers). Libraries were prepared by immunoSEQ multiplex PCR; TCRdb keeps only in-frame clonotypes and omits some of them. The sample holds fewer than 200,000 clones, 80% to 90% seen once. Study-wide points: TRBV6-2, TRBV6-3 and some other V segments were unresolvable in 87-base-pair reads.

The source is a woman in her fifties or sixties in good health and CMV-seronegative. The sample taken for sequencing was PBMCs. The J gene is TRBJ2-7, the V gene TRBV7-9; TRBD1 aligns across 7 bases. CDR3 in DNA: TGTGCCAGCAGCTTAGGACAGGGTCTAGATGAGCAGTACTTC. It translates to CASSLGQGLDEQYF. The entire variable domain, with the rest obtained from reference TRBV7-9 and TRBJ2-7, is as follows: DTGVSQNPRHKITKRGQNVTFRCDPISEHNRLYWYRQTLGQGPEFLTYFQNEAQLEKSRLLSDRFSAERPKGSFSTLEIQRTEQGDSAMYLCASSLGQGLDEQYFGPGTRLTVT.